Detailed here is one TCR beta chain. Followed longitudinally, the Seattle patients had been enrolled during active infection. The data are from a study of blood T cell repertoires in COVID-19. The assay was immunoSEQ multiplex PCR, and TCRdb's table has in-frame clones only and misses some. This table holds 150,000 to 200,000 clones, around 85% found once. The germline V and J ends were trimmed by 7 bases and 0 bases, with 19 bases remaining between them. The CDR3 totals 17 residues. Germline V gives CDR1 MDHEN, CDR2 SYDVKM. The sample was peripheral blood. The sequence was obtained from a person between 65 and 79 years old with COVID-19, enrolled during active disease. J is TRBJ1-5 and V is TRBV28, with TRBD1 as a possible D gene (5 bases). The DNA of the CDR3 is TGTGCCAGCACCAGGGATGGGCAGATGTATAGCAATCAGCCCCAGCATTTT. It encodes CASTRDGQMYSNQPQHF.